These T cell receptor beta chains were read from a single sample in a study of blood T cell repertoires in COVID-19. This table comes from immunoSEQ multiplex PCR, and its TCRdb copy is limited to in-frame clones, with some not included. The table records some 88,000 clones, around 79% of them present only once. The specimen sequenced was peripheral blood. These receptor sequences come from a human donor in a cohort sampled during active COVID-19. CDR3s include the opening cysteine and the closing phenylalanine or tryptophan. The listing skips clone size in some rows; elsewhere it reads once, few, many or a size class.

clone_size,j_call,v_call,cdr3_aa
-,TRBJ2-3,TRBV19,CASSGLGVDTQYF
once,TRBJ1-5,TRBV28,CASSSRTDINQPQHF
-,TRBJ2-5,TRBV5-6,CASSSLAGEETQYF
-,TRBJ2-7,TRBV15,CATSSGGTLYEQYF
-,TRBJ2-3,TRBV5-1,CASSPGVQGDTQYF
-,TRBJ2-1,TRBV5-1,CASKGTSGREYNEQFF
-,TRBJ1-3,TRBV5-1,CASSLSGGSGNTIYF
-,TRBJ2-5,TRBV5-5,CASSLGTSGRGGQETQYF
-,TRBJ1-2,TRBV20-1,CSASGAGYGYTF
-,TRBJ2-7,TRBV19,CASTVGQGVSYEQYF
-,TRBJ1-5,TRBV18,CASSPGTGNQPQHF
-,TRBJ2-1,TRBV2,CASSERADSYNEQFF
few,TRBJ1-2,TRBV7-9,CASSFTNYGYTF
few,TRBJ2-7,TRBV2,CASNTGTTYEQYF
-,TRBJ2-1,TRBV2,CASSIISAGENEQFF
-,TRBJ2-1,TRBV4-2,CASSQGLAAYNEQFF
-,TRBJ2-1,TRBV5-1,CASSLGGTSGIRAYNEQFF
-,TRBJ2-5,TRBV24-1,CATSETGTSSETQYF
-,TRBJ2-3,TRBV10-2,CASSPSGVTDTQYF
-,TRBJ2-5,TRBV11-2,CASSPGTGEETQYF
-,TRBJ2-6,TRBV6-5,CASMGLYSGANVLTF
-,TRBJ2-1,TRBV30,CASSPGLIMVQFF
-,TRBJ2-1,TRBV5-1,CASSLSDNEQFF
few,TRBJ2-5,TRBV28,CASSPILAGDSETQYF
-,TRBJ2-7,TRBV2,CASREGYEQYF
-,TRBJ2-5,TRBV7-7,CASSFNGALQETQYF
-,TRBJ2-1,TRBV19,CASSPEAGTSYNEQFF
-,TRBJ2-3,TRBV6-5,CASGEVRTDTQYF
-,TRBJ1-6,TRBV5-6,CASSPRRDSPLHF
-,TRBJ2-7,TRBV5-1,CASSLAGQGRDEQYF
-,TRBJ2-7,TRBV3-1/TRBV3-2,CASSLYTSGPYEQYF
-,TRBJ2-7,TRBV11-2,CASSLGWASGSDEQYF
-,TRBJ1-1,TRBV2,CASSGWTFVNTEAFF
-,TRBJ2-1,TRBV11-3,CASSSSGNEQFF
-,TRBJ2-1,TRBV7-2,CASSLELNYNEQFF
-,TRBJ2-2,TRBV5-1,CASSSQPGLGSGELFF
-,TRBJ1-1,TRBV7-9,CASSPSPTRGTEAFF